The clone carrying this TCR beta chain was detected only a few times. Amplification of TCR beta CDR3 regions was performed using RNA transcripts as template. HTBI primers were employed in a first-round RT-PCR of the TCR CDR3. TCRdb reanalysed the multiplex PCR reads using MiXCR and keeps one entry per CDR3 protein. The table has about 640,000 distinct CDR3 sequences, under 25% seen once. The V end lost 7 bases, the J end lost 4 bases, and 17 bases lay between the germline ends. The CDR3 is 14 amino acids. CDR1 and CDR2 (germline): SGHRS, YFSETQ. The data stem from a study of T cells in Graves' hyperthyroidism and ophthalmopathy. At least 3 on the Clinical Activity Score was recorded for ophthalmopathy patients, who also had NOSPECS grade at least 4 and duration under 3 months.

The chain combines TRBV5-1 with TRBJ1-2; D is perhaps TRBD1 (6 bases). Source material: blood. The receptor comes from a man under 40 with Graves' ophthalmopathy. The CDR3, as DNA: TGCGCCAGCTCACAGACAGGAACCATCTATGGCTACACCTTC. Encoded protein: CASSQTGTIYGYTF.